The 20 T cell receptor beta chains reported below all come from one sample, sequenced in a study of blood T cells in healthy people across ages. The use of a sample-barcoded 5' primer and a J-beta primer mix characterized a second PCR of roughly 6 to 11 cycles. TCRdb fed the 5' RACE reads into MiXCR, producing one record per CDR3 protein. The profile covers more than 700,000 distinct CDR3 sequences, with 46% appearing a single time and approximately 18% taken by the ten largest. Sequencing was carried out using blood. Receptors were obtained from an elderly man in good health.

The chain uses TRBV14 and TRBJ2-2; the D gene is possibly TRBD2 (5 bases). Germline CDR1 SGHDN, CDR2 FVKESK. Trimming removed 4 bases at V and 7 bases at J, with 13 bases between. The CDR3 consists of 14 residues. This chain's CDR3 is CASSRTRDGGELFF. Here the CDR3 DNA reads TGTGCCAGCAGCCGTACTAGGGATGGCGGGGAGCTGTTTTTT.

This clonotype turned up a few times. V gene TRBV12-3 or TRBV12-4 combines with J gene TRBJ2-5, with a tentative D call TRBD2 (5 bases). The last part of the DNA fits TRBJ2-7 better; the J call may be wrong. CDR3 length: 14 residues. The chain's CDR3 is CASSLNTGRYEQYF. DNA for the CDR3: TGTGCCAGCAGTTTAAATACGGGAAGGTACGAGCAGTACTTC.

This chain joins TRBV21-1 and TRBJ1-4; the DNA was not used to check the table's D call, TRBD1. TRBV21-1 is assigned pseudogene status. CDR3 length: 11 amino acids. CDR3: CGGARIKKLFF. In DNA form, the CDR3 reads TGTGGGGGGGCAAGGATTAAAAAACTGTTTTTT.

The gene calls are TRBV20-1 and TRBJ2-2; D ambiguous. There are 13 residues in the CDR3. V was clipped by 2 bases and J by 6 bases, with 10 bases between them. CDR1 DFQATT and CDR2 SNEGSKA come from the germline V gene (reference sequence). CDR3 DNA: TGCAGTGCTAGAAAAGACGGTCCCGGGGAGCTGTTTTTT. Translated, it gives CSARKDGPGELFF.

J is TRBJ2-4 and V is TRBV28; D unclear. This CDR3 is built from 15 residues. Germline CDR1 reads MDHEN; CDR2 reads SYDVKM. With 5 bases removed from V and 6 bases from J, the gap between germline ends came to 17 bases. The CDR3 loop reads CASSNGQIGSNIQYF. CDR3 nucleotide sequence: TGTGCCAGCAGTAACGGGCAAATCGGATCAAACATTCAGTACTTC.

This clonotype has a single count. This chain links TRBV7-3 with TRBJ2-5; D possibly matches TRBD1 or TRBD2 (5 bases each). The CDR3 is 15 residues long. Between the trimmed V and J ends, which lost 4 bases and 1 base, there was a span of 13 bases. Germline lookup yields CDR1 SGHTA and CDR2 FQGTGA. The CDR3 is CASSSGPASQETQYF. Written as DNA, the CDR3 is TGTGCCAGCAGCTCGGGACCAGCGTCCCAAGAGACCCAGTACTTC. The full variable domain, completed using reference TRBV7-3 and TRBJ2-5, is GAGVSQTPSNKVTEKGKYVELRCDPISGHTALYWYRQSLGQGPEFLIYFQGTGAADDSGLPNDRFFAVRPEGSVSTLKIQRTERGDSAVYLCASSSGPASQETQYFGPGTRLLVL.

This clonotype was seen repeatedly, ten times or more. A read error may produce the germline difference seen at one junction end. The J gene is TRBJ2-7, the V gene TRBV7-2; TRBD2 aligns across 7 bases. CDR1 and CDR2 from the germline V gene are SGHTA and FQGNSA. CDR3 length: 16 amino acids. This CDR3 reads CASSRLFQTSSHEQYF. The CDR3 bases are TGTGCCAGCAGCCGTCTGTTCCAGACTAGCTCCCACGAGCAGTACTTC.

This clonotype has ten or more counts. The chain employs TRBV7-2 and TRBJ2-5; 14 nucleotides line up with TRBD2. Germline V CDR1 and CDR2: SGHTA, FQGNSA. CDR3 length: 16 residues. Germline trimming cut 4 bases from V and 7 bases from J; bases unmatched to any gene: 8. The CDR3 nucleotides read TGTGCCAGCAGCTCCGGGACTAGCGGGAGTTGGGGGACCCAGTACTTC. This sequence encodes CASSSGTSGSWGTQYF.

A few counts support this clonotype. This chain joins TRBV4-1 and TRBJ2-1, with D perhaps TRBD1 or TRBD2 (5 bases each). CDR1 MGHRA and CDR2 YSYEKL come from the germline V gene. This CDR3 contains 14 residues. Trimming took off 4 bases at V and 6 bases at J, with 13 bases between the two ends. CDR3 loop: CASSLFRGGNEQFF. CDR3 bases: TGCGCCAGCAGCCTCTTCCGGGGCGGCAATGAGCAGTTCTTC.

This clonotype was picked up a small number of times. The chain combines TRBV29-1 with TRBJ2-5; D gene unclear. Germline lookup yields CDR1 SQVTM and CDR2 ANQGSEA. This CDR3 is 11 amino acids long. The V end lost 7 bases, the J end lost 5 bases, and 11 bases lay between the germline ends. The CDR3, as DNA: TGCAGCGGAAGGGTCGGGGAGACCCAGTACTTC. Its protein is CSGRVGETQYF.

The CDR3 nucleotides read TGCGCCAGCACGGGGTACAATGAGCAGTACTTC. It specifies CASTGYNEQYF. The gene calls are TRBV4-1 and TRBJ2-1; D perhaps matches TRBD2 (5 bases). The end of the DNA fits TRBJ2-7 better, so the J call may be wrong. Germline CDR1 reads MGHRA; CDR2 reads YSYEKL. This CDR3 is built from 11 residues.

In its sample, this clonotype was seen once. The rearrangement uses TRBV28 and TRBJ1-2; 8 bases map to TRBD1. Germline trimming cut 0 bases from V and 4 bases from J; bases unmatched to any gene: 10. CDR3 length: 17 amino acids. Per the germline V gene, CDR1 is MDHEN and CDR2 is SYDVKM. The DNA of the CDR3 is TGTGCCAGCAGTTTATGGTTTGTCGGTCAGGGGGCCTATGGCTACACCTTC. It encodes CASSLWFVGQGAYGYTF.

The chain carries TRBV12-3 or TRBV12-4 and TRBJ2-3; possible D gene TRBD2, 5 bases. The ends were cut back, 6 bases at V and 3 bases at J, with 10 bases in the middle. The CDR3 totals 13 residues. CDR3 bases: TGTGCCAGCAGCGCTAGCTGGACAGATACGCAGTATTTT. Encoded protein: CASSASWTDTQYF.

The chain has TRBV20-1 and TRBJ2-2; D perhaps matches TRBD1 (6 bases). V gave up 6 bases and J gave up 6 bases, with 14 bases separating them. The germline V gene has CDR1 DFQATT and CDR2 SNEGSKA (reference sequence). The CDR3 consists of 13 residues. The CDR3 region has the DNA TGCAGTGCACCTACAGGGTGGCCCGGGGAGCTGTTTTTT. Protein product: CSAPTGWPGELFF.

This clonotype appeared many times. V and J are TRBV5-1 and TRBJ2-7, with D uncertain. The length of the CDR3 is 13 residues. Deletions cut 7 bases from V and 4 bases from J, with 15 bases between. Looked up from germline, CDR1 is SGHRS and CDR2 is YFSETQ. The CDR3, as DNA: TGCGCCAGCGGGCCCAGCAGTACATACGAGCAGTACTTC. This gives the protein CASGPSSTYEQYF.

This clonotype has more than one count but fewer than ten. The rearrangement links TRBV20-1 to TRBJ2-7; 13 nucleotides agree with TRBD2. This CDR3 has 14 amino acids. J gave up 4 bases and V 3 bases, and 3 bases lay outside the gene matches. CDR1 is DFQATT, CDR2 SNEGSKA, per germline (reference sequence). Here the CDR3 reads CSASSGLAGYEQYF. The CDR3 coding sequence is TGCAGTGCTAGCTCGGGACTAGCGGGGTACGAGCAGTACTTC.

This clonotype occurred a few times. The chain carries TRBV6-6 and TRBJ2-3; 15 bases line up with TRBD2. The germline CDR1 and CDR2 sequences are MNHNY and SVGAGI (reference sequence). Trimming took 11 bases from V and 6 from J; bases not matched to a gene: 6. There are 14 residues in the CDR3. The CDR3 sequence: CACRGTSGRDTQYF. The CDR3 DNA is TGTGCCTGCCGAGGGACTAGCGGGAGGGATACGCAGTATTTT.

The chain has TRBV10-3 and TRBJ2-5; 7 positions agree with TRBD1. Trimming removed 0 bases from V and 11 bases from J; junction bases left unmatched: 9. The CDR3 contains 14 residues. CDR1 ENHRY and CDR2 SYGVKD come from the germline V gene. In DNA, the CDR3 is TGTGCCATCAGTGAGTCTCAGGGGGTCGATGAGCAGTACTTC. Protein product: CAISESQGVDEQYF.

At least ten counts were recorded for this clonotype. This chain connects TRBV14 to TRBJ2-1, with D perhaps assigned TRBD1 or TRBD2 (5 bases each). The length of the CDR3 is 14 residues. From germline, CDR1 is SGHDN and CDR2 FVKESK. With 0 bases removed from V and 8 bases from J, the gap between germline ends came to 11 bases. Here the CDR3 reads CASSQDWGSDEQFF. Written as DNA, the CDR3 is TGTGCCAGCAGCCAAGATTGGGGGAGCGATGAGCAGTTCTTC.

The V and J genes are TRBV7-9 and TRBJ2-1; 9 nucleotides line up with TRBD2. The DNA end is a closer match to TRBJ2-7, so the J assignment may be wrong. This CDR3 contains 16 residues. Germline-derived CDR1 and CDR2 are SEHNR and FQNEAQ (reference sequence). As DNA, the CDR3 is TGTGCCAGCAGCTTATATAGAGCGGGAGGTTACAATGAGCAGTACTTC. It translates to CASSLYRAGGYNEQYF.